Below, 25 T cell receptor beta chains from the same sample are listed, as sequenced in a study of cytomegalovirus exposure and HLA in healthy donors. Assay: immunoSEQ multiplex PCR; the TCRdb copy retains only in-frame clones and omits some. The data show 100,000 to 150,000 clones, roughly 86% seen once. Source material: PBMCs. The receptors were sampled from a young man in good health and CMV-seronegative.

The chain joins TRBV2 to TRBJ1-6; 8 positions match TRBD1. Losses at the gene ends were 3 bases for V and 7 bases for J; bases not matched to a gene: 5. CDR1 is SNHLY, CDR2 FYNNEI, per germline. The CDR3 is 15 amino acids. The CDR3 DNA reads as TGTGCCAGCAGTGAGCCGACAGGGGCCAATTCACCCCTCCACTTT. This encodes CASSEPTGANSPLHF.

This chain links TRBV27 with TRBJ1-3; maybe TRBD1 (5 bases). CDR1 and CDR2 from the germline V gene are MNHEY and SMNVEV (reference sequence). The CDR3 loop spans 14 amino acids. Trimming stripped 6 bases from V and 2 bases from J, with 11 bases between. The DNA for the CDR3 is TGTGCCAGCAGGCCGGGGGGGACTGGAAACACCATATATTTT. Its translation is CASRPGGTGNTIYF.

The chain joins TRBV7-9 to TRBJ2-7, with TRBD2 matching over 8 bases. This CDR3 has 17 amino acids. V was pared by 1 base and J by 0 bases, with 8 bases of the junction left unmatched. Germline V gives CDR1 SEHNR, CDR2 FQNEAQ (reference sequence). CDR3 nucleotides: TGTGCCAGCAGCTTAGTCGGTGGGCGGGGGGCCTCCTACGAGCAGTACTTC. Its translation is CASSLVGGRGASYEQYF.

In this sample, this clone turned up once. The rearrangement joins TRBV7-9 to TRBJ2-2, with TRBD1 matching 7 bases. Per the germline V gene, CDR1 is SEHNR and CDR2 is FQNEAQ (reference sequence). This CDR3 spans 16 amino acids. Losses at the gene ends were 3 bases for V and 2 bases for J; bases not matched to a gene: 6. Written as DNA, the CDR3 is TGTGCCAGCAGCTTTTCCCAGGGGGTCAACACCGGGGAGCTGTTTTTT. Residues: CASSFSQGVNTGELFF. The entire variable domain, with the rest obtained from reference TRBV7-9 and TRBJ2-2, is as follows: DTGVSQNPRHKITKRGQNVTFRCDPISEHNRLYWYRQTLGQGPEFLTYFQNEAQLEKSRLLSDRFSAERPKGSFSTLEIQRTEQGDSAMYLCASSFSQGVNTGELFFGEGSRLTVL.

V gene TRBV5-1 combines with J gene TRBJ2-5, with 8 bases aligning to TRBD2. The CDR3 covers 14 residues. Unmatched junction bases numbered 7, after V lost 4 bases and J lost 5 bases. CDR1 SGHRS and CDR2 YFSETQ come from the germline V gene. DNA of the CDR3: TGCGCCAGCAGCGAAGGGACTAGAGGGGAGACCCAGTACTTC. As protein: CASSEGTRGETQYF.

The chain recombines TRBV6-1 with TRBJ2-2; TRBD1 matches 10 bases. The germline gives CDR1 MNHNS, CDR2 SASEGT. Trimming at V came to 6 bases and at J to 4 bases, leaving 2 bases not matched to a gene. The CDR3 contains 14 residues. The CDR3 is CASRGQGVTGELFF. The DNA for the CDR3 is TGTGCCAGCAGAGGACAGGGGGTCACCGGGGAGCTGTTTTTT.

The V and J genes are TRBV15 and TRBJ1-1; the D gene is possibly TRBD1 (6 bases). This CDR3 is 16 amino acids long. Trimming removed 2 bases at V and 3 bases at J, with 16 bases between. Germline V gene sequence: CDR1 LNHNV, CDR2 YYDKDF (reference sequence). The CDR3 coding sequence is TGTGCCACCAGCAGAAGGACAGCCCAGCCGGACACTGAAGCTTTCTTT. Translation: CATSRRTAQPDTEAFF.

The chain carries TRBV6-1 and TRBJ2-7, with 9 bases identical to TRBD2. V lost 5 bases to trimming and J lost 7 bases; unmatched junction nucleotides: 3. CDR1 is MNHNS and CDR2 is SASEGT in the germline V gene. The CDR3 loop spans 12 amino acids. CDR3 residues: CASSMTSGEQYF. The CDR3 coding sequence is TGTGCCAGCAGTATGACTAGCGGTGAGCAGTACTTC.

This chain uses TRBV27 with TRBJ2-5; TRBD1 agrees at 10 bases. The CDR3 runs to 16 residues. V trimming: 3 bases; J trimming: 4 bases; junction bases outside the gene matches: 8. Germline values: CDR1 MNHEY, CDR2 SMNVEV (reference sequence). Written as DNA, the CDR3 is TGTGCCAGCAGTTTCCTCCGGGACAGGGGTGGAGAGACCCAGTACTTC. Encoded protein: CASSFLRDRGGETQYF.

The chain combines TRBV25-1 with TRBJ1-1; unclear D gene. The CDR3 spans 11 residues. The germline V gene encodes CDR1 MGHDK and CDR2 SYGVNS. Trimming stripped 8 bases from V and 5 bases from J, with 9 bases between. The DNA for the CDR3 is TGTGCCAGCGAATCAGGTACTGAAGCTTTCTTT. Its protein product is CASESGTEAFF.

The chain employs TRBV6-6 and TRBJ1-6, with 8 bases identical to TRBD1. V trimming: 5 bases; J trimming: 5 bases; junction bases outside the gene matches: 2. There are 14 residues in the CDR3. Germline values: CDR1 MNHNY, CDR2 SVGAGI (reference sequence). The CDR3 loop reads CASSPTGDNSPLHF. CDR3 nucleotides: TGTGCCAGCAGTCCGACAGGGGATAATTCACCCCTCCACTTT.

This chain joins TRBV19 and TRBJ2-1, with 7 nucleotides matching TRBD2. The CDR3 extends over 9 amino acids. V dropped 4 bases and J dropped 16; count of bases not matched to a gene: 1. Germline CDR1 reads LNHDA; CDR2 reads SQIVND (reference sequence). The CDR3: CASSSGGFF. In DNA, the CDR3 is TGTGCCAGTAGTAGCGGGGGATTCTTC.

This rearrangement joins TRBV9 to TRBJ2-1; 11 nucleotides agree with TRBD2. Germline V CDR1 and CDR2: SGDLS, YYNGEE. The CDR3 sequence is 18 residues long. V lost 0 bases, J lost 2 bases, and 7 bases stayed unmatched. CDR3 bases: TGTGCCAGCAGCGTAGGACTAGCGGGGTCGGGAACCTACAATGAGCAGTTCTTC. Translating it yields CASSVGLAGSGTYNEQFF.

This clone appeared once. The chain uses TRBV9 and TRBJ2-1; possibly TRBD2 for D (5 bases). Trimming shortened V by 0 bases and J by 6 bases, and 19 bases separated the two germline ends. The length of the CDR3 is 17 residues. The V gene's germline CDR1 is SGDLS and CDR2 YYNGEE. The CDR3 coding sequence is TGTGCCAGCAGCGTAGCAGCGGCCCGAACGCGGCTCAATGAGCAGTTCTTC. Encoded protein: CASSVAAARTRLNEQFF.

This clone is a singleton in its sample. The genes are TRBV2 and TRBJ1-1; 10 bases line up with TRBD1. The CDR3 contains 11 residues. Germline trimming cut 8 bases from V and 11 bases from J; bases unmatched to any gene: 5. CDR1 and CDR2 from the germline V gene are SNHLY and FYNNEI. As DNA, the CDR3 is TGTGCCAGCGGGGGGGACAGGGGCGCTTTCTTT. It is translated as CASGGDRGAFF.

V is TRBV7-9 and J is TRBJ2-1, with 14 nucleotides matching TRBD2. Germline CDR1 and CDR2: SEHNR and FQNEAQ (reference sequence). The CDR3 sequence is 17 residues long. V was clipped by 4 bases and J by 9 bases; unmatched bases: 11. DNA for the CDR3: TGTGCCAGCAGCTCCCAACCGGGACTAGCGGGAGTGCTTGAGCAGTTCTTC. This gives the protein CASSSQPGLAGVLEQFF.

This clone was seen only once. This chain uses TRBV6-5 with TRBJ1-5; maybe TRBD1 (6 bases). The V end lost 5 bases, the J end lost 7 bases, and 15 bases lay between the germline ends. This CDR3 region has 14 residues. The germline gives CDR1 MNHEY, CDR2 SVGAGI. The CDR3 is CASSPTQGKQPQHF. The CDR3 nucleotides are TGTGCCAGCAGTCCGACACAGGGTAAGCAGCCCCAGCATTTT.

The CDR3 loop is CASGLRGPGNEQFF. As DNA, the CDR3 is TGTGCTAGTGGTTTGAGGGGGCCAGGGAATGAGCAGTTCTTC. The J gene is TRBJ2-1, the V gene TRBV12-5; 7 bases fit TRBD1. J lost 7 bases, V lost 2 bases, and 5 bases had no gene match. CDR1 and CDR2 (germline): LGHNT, FRNRAP. The CDR3 is 14 residues long.

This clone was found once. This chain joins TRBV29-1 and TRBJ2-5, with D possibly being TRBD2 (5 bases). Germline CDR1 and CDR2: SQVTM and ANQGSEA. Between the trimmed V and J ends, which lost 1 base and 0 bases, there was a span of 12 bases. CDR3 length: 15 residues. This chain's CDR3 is CSVEGGAEDQETQYF. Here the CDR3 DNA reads TGCAGCGTTGAAGGGGGAGCCGAAGACCAAGAGACCCAGTACTTC.

The DNA for the CDR3 is TGTGCCAGCAGCGTAGAAGGGACAGATGAAAAACTGTTTTTT. Amino acid sequence: CASSVEGTDEKLFF. This chain connects TRBV9 to TRBJ1-4; 7 nucleotides agree with TRBD1. The CDR3 runs to 14 residues. Per the germline V gene, CDR1 is SGDLS and CDR2 is YYNGEE. V lost 0 bases and J lost 6; bases outside the gene matches: 2.

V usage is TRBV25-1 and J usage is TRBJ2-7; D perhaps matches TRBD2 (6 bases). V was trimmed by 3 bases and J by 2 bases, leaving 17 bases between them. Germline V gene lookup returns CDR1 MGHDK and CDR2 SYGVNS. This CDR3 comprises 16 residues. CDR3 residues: CASSDPRTSQTYEQYF. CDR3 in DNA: TGTGCCAGCAGTGACCCCCGAACTAGCCAAACCTACGAGCAGTACTTC.

CDR3 bases: TGCGCCAGCAGCTTGAGCGGGAGTAACTCCGGGGAGCTGTTTTTT. Residues: CASSLSGSNSGELFF. The genes are TRBV5-1 and TRBJ2-2; 8 bases match TRBD2. V dropped 1 base and J dropped 6; count of bases not matched to a gene: 5. This CDR3 comprises 15 residues. From germline, CDR1 is SGHRS and CDR2 YFSETQ.

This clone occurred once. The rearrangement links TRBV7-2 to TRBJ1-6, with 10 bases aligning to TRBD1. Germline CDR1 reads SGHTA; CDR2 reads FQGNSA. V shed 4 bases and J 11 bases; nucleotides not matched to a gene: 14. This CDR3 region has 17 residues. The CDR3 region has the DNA TGTGCCAGCAGCTCGCCCCCGGGACAGGGGTTTTGGACACCCCTCCACTTT. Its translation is CASSSPPGQGFWTPLHF.

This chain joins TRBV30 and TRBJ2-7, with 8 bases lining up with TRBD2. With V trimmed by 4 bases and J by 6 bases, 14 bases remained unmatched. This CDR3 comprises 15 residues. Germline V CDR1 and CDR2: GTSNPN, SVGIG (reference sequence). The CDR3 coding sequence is TGTGCCTGGACCCAACCGGGACTAGTGATTCCCGAGCAGTACTTC. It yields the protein CAWTQPGLVIPEQYF.

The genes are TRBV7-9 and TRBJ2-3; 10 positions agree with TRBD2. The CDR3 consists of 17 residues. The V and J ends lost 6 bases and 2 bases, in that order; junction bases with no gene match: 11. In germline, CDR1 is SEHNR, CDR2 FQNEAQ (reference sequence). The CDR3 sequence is CASSSLAGVWNTDTQYF. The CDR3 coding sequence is TGTGCCAGCAGTTCCCTAGCGGGAGTGTGGAACACAGATACGCAGTATTTT.